This T cell receptor (beta chain) was recorded in a study of blood T cell repertoires in COVID-19. The CDR3 runs 12 residues. The V gene's germline CDR1 is SEHNR and CDR2 FQNEAQ (reference sequence). Deletions cut 5 bases from V and 11 bases from J, with 12 bases between. The protocol was immunoSEQ multiplex PCR, while the TCRdb copy is restricted to in-frame clones and leaves out a portion. This table holds about 100,000 clones, 90% found once. The clonotype originates from a man aged 18 to 30 with COVID-19, enrolled during active disease. Sequencing was performed on peripheral blood. This sequence joins TRBV7-9 and TRBJ2-2; D not resolved. The CDR3 sequence: CASSHPVPELFF. The CDR3 region has the DNA TGTGCCAGCAGCCACCCAGTTCCAGAGCTGTTTTTT.